This T cell receptor beta chain emerged from a study of metastatic and nonmetastatic thyroid tumors. On the study more broadly: The comparison covered peripheral blood and tumor or nodule tissue in malignant and benign thyroid patients.

Not a single patient had been given any form of treatment at any point before undergoing thyroid surgery. TCRdb ran MiXCR on the PCR reads. The sample shows about 26,000 clones, approximately 24% of them seen only once. This clone was detected ten times or more. The ends lost 5 bases at V and 5 bases at J; junction bases unmatched: 15. Germline lookup yields CDR1 DFQATT and CDR2 SNEGSKA (reference sequence). CDR3 size: 16 residues. The clonotype originates from a female donor with papillary thyroid cancer or a benign thyroid nodule (not recorded which). Some clones in this sample may be carry-over from other donors' samples. What was sequenced was blood. This chain joins TRBV20-1 and TRBJ1-1; TRBD1 agrees at 9 bases. This chain's CDR3 is CSAGKNVPQGATEAFF. The CDR3, as DNA: TGCAGTGCTGGAAAAAACGTCCCACAGGGGGCGACTGAAGCTTTCTTT.